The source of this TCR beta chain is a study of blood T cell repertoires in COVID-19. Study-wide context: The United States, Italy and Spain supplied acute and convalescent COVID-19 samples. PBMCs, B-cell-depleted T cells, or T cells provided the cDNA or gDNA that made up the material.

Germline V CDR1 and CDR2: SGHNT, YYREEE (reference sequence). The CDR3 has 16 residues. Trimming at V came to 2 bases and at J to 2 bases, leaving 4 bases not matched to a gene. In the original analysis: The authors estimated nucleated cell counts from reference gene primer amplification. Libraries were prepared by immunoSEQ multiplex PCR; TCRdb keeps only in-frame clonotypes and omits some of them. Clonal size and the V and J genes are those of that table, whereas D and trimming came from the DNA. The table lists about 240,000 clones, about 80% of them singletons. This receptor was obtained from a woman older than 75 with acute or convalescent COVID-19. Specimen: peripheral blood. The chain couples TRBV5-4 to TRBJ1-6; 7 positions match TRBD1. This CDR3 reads CASSFNRGTYNSPLHF. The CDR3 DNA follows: TGTGCCAGCAGCTTCAACAGGGGAACCTATAATTCACCCCTCCACTTT.